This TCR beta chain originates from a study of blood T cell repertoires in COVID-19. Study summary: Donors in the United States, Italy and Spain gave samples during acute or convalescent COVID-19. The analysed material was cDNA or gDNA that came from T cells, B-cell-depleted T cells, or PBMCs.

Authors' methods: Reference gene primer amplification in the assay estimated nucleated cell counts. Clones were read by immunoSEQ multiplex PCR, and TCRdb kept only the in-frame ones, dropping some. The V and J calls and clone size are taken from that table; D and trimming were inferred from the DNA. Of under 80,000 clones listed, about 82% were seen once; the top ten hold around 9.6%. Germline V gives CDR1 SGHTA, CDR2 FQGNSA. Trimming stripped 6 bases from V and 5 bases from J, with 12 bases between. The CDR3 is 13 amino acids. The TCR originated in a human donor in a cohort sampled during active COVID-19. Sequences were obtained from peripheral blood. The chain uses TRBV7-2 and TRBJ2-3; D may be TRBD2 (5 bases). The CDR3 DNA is TGTGCCAGCAGGATGGCCAGCGGAGATACGCAGTATTTT. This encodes CASRMASGDTQYF.